This T cell receptor (beta chain) is from a study of healthy donors' naive CD4 and CD8 T cells. Study details: A new alpha primer set targeted every functional IMGT alpha variant. Findings of the study overall: CDR3 charge plus V and J genes appeared to account for approximately 12% of CD4/CD8 variance. Most V and J genes were reportedly biased between naive CD4+ and CD8+ cells.

Sorting defined naive CD4+ as CD4+CD8-CD45RO-CD45RA+ and naive CD8+ as CD8+CD4-CD45RA+CD27bright. Germline-derived CDR1 and CDR2 are LNHDA and SQIVND (reference sequence). V lost 1 base and J lost 4; bases outside the gene matches: 6. This CDR3 region has 15 residues. To note about this clonotype: Antigen: not known.

Each TCR library used 500 ng of total RNA and a linear amplification protocol. TCRdb used MiXCR to reprocess the reads, holding one entry per CDR3 protein. The table shows about 180,000 distinct CDR3 sequences, with about 70% occurring only once. The chain combines TRBV19 with TRBJ2-7, with 8 bases that match TRBD1. Sequences were obtained from naive CD4+ and CD8+ T cells sorted from blood, pooled from several donors. The sequence was obtained from a pool of human donors in good health; the sample pools cells from several healthy donors. CDR3 in amino acids: CASSIGGQGIYEQYF. The CDR3, as DNA: TGTGCCAGTAGTATAGGTGGACAGGGTATTTACGAGCAGTACTTC.